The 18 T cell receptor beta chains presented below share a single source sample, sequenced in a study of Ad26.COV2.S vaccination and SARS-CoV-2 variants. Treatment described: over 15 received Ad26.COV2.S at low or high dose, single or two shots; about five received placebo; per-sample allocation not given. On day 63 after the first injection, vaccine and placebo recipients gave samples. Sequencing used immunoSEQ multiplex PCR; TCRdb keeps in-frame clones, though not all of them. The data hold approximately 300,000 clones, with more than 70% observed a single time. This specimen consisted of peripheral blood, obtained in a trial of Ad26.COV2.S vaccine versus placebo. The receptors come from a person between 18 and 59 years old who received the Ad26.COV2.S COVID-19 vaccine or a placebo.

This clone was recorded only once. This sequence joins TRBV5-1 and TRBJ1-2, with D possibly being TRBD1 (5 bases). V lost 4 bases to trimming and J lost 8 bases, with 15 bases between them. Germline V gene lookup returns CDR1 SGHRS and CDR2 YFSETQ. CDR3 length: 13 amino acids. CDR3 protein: CASSLDGTRGYTF. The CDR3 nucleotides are TGCGCCAGCAGCCTGGACGGGACGAGGGGCTACACCTTC.

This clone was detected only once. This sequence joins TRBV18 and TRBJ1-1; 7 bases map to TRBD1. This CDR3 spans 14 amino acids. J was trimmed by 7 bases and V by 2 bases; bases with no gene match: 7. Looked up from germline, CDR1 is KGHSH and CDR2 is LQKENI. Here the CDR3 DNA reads TGTGCCAGCTCACCATTTTCCCAGGGGGTTGAAGCTTTCTTT. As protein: CASSPFSQGVEAFF.

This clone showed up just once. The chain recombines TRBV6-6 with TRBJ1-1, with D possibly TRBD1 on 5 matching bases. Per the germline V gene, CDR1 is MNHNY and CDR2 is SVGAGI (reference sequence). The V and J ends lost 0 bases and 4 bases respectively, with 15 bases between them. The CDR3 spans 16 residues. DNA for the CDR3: TGTGCCAGCAGTTACTCAGGAGGGACCCCCCCCACTGAAGCTTTCTTT. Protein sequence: CASSYSGGTPPTEAFF.

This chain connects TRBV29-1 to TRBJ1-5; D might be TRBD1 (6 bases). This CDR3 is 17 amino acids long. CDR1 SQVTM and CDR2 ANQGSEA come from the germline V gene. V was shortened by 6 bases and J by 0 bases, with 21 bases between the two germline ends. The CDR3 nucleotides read TGCAGCGTCGGTGGGGGACACCAGACACATAGCAATCAGCCCCAGCATTTT. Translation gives CSVGGGHQTHSNQPQHF.

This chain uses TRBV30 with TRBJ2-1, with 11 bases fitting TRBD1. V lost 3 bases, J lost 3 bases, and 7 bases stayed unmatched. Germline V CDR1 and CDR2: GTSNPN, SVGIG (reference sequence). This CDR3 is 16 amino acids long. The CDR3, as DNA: TGTGCCTGGAGCCGTCAGGGACAGGGGGACTACAATGAGCAGTTCTTC. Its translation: CAWSRQGQGDYNEQFF.

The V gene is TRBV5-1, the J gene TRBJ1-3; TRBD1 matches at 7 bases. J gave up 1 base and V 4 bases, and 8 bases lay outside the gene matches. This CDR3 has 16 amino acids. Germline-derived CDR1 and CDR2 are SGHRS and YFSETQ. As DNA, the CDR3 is TGCGCCAGCAGCGCCTATTCAGGGGGATCTGGAAACACCATATATTTT. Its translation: CASSAYSGGSGNTIYF.

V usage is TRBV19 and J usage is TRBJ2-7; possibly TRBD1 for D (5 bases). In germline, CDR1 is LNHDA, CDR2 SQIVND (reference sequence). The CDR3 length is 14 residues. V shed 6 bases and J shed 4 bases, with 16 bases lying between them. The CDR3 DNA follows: TGTGCCAGTAGGGACACGGATCCCCCATACGAGCAGTACTTC. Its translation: CASRDTDPPYEQYF.

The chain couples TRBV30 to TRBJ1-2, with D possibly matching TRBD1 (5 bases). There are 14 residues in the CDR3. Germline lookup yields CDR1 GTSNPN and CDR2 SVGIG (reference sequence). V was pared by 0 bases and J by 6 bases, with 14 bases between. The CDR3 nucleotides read TGTGCCTGGAGTGTACATGGGACCGTAAATGGCTACACCTTC. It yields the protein CAWSVHGTVNGYTF. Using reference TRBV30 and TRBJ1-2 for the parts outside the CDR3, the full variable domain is SQTIHQWPATLVQPVGSPLSLECTVEGTSNPNLYWYRQAAGRGLQLLFYSVGIGQISSEVPQNLSASRPQDRQFILSSKKLLLSDSGFYLCAWSVHGTVNGYTFGSGTRLTVV.

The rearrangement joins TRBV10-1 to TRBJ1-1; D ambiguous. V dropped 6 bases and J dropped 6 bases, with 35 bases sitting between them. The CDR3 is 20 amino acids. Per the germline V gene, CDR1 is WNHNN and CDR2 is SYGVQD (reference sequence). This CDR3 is CASRPDPPRPKSCESAEAFF. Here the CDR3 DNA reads TGCGCCAGCAGACCAGACCCCCCGCGACCGAAATCCTGTGAATCCGCTGAAGCTTTCTTT.

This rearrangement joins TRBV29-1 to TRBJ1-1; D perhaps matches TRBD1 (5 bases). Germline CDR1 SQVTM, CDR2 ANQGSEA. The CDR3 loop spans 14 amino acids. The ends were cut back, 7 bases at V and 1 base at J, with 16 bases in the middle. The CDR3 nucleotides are TGCAGCGCCTGGGGTGGGGGTCAGAACACTGAAGCTTTCTTT. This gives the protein CSAWGGGQNTEAFF.

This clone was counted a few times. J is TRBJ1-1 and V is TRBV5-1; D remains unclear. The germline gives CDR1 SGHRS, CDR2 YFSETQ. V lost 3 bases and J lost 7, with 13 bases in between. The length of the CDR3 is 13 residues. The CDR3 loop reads CASSSGEVSEAFF. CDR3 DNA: TGCGCCAGCAGCTCCGGCGAAGTGAGTGAAGCTTTCTTT. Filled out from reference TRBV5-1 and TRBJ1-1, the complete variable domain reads KAGVTQTPRYLIKTRGQQVTLSCSPISGHRSVSWYQQTPGQGLQFLFEYFSETQRNKGNFPGRFSGRQFSNSRSEMNVSTLELGDSALYLCASSSGEVSEAFFGQGTRLTVV.

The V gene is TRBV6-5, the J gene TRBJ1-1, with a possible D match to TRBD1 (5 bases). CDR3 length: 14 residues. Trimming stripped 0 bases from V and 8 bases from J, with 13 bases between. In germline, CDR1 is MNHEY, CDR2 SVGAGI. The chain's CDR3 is CASSYSWQGIEAFF. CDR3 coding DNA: TGTGCCAGCAGTTACTCATGGCAGGGAATAGAAGCTTTCTTT.

CDR3 nucleotides: TGTGCCAGTAGTATAGGCTGGCGTACCGGGGAGCTGTTTTTT. This gives the protein CASSIGWRTGELFF. The chain uses TRBV19 and TRBJ2-2; the D is unclear. Germline loops: CDR1 LNHDA, CDR2 SQIVND (reference sequence). There are 14 residues in the CDR3. V lost 1 base and J 5 bases, leaving 8 bases between the germline ends.

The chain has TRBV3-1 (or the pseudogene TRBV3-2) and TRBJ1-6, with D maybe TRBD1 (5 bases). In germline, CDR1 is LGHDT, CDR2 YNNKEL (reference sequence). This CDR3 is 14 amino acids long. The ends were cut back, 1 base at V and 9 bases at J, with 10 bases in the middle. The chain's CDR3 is CASSQALGGSPLHF. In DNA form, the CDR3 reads TGTGCCAGCAGCCAAGCCCTCGGGGGTTCACCCCTCCACTTT.

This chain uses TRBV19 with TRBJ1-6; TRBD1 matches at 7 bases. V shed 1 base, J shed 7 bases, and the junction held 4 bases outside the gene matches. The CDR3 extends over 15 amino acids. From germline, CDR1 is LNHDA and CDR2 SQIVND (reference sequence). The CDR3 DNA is TGTGCCAGTAGTATAGGTCCGGACAGGAATTCACCCCTCCACTTT. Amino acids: CASSIGPDRNSPLHF.

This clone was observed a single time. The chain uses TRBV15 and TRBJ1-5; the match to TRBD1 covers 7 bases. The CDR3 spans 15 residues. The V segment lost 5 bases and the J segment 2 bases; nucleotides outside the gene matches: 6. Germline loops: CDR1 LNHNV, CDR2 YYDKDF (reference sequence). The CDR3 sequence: CATSSQTGRNQPQHF. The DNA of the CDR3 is TGTGCCACCAGCTCTCAGACAGGGCGCAATCAGCCCCAGCATTTT.

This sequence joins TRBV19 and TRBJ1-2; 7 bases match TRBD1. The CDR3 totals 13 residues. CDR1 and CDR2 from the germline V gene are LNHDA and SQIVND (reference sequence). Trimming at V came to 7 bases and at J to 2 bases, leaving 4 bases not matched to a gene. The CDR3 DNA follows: TGTGCCAGTACGTCCAGGGGGAACTATGGCTACACCTTC. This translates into CASTSRGNYGYTF. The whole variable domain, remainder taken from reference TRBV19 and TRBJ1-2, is DGGITQSPKYLFRKEGQNVTLSCEQNLNHDAMYWYRQDPGQGLRLIYYSQIVNDFQKGDIAEGYSVSREKKESFPLTVTSAQKNPTAFYLCASTSRGNYGYTFGSGTRLTVV.

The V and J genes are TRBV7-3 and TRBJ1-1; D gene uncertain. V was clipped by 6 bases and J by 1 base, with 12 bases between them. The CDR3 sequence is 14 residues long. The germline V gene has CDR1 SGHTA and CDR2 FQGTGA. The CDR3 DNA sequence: TGTGCCAGCAGTGAGGCAGGCAAGAACACTGAAGCTTTCTTT. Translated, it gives CASSEAGKNTEAFF.